A few counts support the clone carrying this T cell receptor beta chain. The data originate from a study of blood T cell repertoires in COVID-19. Deletions cut 6 bases from V and 4 bases from J, with 10 bases between. The CDR3 covers 13 residues. Profiling relied on immunoSEQ multiplex PCR, and the TCRdb table lists in-frame clones only, not all of them. The table lists under 250,000 clones, around nine tenths of them singletons, with approximately 0.77% in the top ten. The sequence came from a man between 60 and 75 years old with COVID-19, enrolled during active disease. The rearrangement joins TRBV12-3 or TRBV12-4 to TRBJ1-5; D is unresolved. Input material: peripheral blood. The CDR3 sequence is CASSRRMNQPQHF. Here the CDR3 DNA reads TGTGCCAGCAGCCGGAGGATGAATCAGCCCCAGCATTTT.